These T cell receptor beta chains were read from a single sample in a study of blood T cell repertoires in COVID-19. Libraries were prepared by immunoSEQ multiplex PCR; TCRdb keeps only in-frame clonotypes and omits some of them. There are tens of thousands of clones in the sample; around 84% occur only once, and approximately 12% lies in the top ten. The sample consisted of peripheral blood. The receptors derive from a woman of 80 years or more with acute or convalescent COVID-19. Both conserved end residues are part of each CDR3. A D gene is named only where the DNA matches it firmly. Only part of the rows carry a size: once, few, many, or a class if the clone is expanded.

D gene	V gene	clone size	J gene	CDR3 DNA	CDR3 protein
-	TRBV5-1	-	TRBJ1-1	TGCGCCAGCAGCAACCGACAGACCCTAAACACTGAAGCTTTCTTT	CASSNRQTLNTEAFF
-	TRBV27	once	TRBJ2-3	TGTGCCAGCAGTTTGCGGCCCCCCCCGGCAGATACGCAGTATTTT	CASSLRPPPADTQYF
-	TRBV3-1/TRBV3-2	-	TRBJ1-2	TGTGCCAGCAGTCGGACAGCTAACTATGGCTACACCTTC	CASSRTANYGYTF
-	TRBV5-4	-	TRBJ2-5	TGTGCCACCCAATCCGGGACATCTCAAGAGACCCAGTACTTC	CATQSGTSQETQYF
TRBD2	TRBV11-3	-	TRBJ2-7	TGTGCCAGCAGCCAACTAGCGGGGGTCCCGGGCGAGCAGTACTTC	CASSQLAGVPGEQYF
TRBD1	TRBV5-1	-	TRBJ2-5	TGCGCCAGCAGCTTGTTAGGGGGCGTTCAGGAGACCCAGTACTTC	CASSLLGGVQETQYF
TRBD2	TRBV19	-	TRBJ2-2	TGTGCCAGTAGTAACCTAGCGGGGAACACCGGGGAGCTGTTTTTT	CASSNLAGNTGELFF
TRBD1	TRBV28	-	TRBJ1-5	TGTGCCAGCCAACAGGGGCCCGCCGGGGCCCAGCATTTT	CASQQGPAGAQHF
-	TRBV24-1	-	TRBJ2-1	TGTGCCACCAGTGATCCATTACAACAGCAGTTCTTC	CATSDPLQQQFF
TRBD1	TRBV19	-	TRBJ2-5	TGTGCCAGTAGTTCCGGGGGACAGGAGGAGACCCAGTACTTC	CASSSGGQEETQYF
-	TRBV3-1/TRBV3-2	-	TRBJ1-2	TGTGCCAGCAGCCAAGCGGAGAACTATGGCTACACCTTC	CASSQAENYGYTF
TRBD2	TRBV5-1	once	TRBJ2-2	TGCGCCAGCAGCCTCTATCGGGGGGACACCGGGGAGCTGTTTTTT	CASSLYRGDTGELFF
-	TRBV5-1	-	TRBJ1-1	TGCGCCAGCAGCTTGGACAGGACGAACACTGAAGCTTTCTTT	CASSLDRTNTEAFF
-	TRBV29-1	-	TRBJ2-5	TGCAGCGTTGAAGGAACAACGGAGACCCAGTACTTC	CSVEGTTETQYF
TRBD1	TRBV12-5	-	TRBJ1-1	TGTGCTAGTGGTGGACCGACAGGGATCGGTGAAGCTTTCTTT	CASGGPTGIGEAFF
TRBD1	TRBV5-6	-	TRBJ1-1	TGTGCCAGCAGCTTGACCGGGACAGGGAACACTGAAGCTTTCTTT	CASSLTGTGNTEAFF
TRBD2	TRBV5-4	once	TRBJ2-1	TGTGCCAGCAGGTCTAGCGGGGGGGCCTGGAATGAGCAGTTCTTC	CASRSSGGAWNEQFF
-	TRBV5-5	-	TRBJ1-5	TGTGCCAGCAGCATGGACCCCCAGGGGACTCAGCCCCAGCATTTT	CASSMDPQGTQPQHF
TRBD2	TRBV9	few	TRBJ2-5	TGTGCCAGCAGCGTAGCTAGCGGGGTAACAGAGACCCAGTACTTC	CASSVASGVTETQYF
-	TRBV4-1	-	TRBJ2-1	TGCGCCAGCAGCCTGTCGGGACTCTGGAACAATGAGCAGTTCTTC	CASSLSGLWNNEQFF
TRBD1	TRBV18	-	TRBJ1-3	TGTGCCAGCTCTCCCGGGACAGCGACTTCTGGAAACACCATATATTTT	CASSPGTATSGNTIYF
-	TRBV2	-	TRBJ2-1	TGTGCCAGCCTCCCCGCGACAGTGGGGAACAATGAGCAGTTCTTC	CASLPATVGNNEQFF
TRBD2	TRBV29-1	-	TRBJ2-2	TGCAGCGCAGTCGTCCGCGGGGGGCAATCGGTGTTTTTT	CSAVVRGGQSVFF
-	TRBV3-1/TRBV3-2	-	TRBJ1-2	TGTGCCAGCAGCCATTCAGGAAACTATGGCTACACCTTC	CASSHSGNYGYTF
TRBD1	TRBV19	-	TRBJ1-2	TGTGCCTCCCGGACAGGGGGGACCTATGGCTACACCTTC	CASRTGGTYGYTF
-	TRBV18	-	TRBJ1-1	TGTGCCAGCTCACCACCGGCCGATATTAGGGGAGCTTTCTTT	CASSPPADIRGAFF
-	TRBV19	few	TRBJ1-3	TGTGCCAGTAGTCCCCCTGAGCGCGGAAACACCATATATTTT	CASSPPERGNTIYF
-	TRBV10-1	-	TRBJ1-2	TGCGCCAGCAGTGAAAGTTTCGGAGGCGGAATTAAATCCTATGGCTACACCTTC	CASSESFGGGIKSYGYTF
-	TRBV6-5	-	TRBJ1-1	TGTGCCACCCTAAGAGTTGGGGGCAGTGAAGCTTTCTTT	CATLRVGGSEAFF
-	TRBV5-4	-	TRBJ2-7	TGTGCCAGCAGCTTGGACAGTCGTTCCTACGAGCAGTACTTC	CASSLDSRSYEQYF
TRBD1	TRBV5-4	once	TRBJ2-7	TGTGCCAGCAGTTTCGAAACAGGGGGTTCCTACGAGCAGTACTTC	CASSFETGGSYEQYF
-	TRBV13	-	TRBJ1-2	TGTGCCAGCAGCTTAGGCCGGGACTCCTACTATGGCTACACCTTC	CASSLGRDSYYGYTF
-	TRBV5-4	few	TRBJ2-5	TGTGCCAGCAGCTTAAGAGGAACCCAAGAGACCCAGTACTTC	CASSLRGTQETQYF
TRBD1	TRBV5-1	once	TRBJ1-5	TGCGCCAGCAGCTTGGGACAGGGGGCAAACCAGCCCCAGCATTTT	CASSLGQGANQPQHF
-	TRBV15	-	TRBJ2-5	TGTGCCACCAGCAGAGAAACCACAACGTCGGAGACCCAGTACTTC	CATSRETTTSETQYF
-	TRBV6-5	-	TRBJ1-1	TGTGCCAGCAGCTGGGGACAGAACACTGAAGCTTTCTTT	CASSWGQNTEAFF
-	TRBV10-1	-	TRBJ2-2	TGCGCCAGCAGCGCCTCCGACAGACCCCCGAACACCGGGGAGCTGTTTTTT	CASSASDRPPNTGELFF
TRBD2	TRBV30	-	TRBJ2-1	TGTGCCTGGAGTGTAACTTATAGCGGGGGCCTGATGCGGACCTCCTACAATGAGCAGTTCTTC	CAWSVTYSGGLMRTSYNEQFF
TRBD2	TRBV5-4	-	TRBJ2-7	TGTGCCAGCAGCCCCATAGCGGGGGGCCCCTCCTACGAGCAGTACTTC	CASSPIAGGPSYEQYF
TRBD1	TRBV4-2	-	TRBJ2-5	TGTGCCAGCAGCCCCCCCGGGACAGGGGCAGAGACCCAGTACTTC	CASSPPGTGAETQYF
TRBD1	TRBV5-1	-	TRBJ1-2	TGCGCCAGCAGCTTTGGGGACAGCACCTATGGCTACACCTTC	CASSFGDSTYGYTF
-	TRBV29-1	-	TRBJ2-1	TGCAGCGTTGAGCAGGATTACTTCTTC	CSVEQDYFF
-	TRBV5-1	once	TRBJ2-1	TGCGCCAGCAGCTTGGCAGGGGCCATTGAGTTCTTC	CASSLAGAIEFF
-	TRBV2	once	TRBJ2-5	TGTGCCAGCAGTATAAAGGGGTTTGAGACCCAGTACTTC	CASSIKGFETQYF
-	TRBV27	-	TRBJ2-1	TGTGCCAGCAGCCGGGGTGTCGCCTACAATGAGCAGTTCTTC	CASSRGVAYNEQFF
-	TRBV4-2	-	TRBJ2-2	TGTGCCAGCAGCCCCCGTGTAGGGGGGAACACCGGGGAGCTGTTTTTT	CASSPRVGGNTGELFF
TRBD2	TRBV3-1/TRBV3-2	-	TRBJ2-7	TGTGCCAGCAGCCCTAGCGGAGGAAACTACGAGCAGTACTTC	CASSPSGGNYEQYF
TRBD1	TRBV3-1/TRBV3-2	-	TRBJ2-1	TGTGCCAGCAGCCAAGATCTGTGGGTGGCAGGGGGTGGGAATGAGCAGTTCTTC	CASSQDLWVAGGGNEQFF
-	TRBV7-9	-	TRBJ1-1	TGTGCCAGCAGCTTTGATCGGTGGACTGAAGCTTTCTTT	CASSFDRWTEAFF
-	TRBV3-1/TRBV3-2	-	TRBJ1-2	TGTGCCAGCAGCCATATGGGACTAGATGGCTACACCTTC	CASSHMGLDGYTF
TRBD2	TRBV6-5	-	TRBJ2-1	TGTGCCAGTCGGGGGGGGTCACCTAATGAGCAGTTCTTC	CASRGGSPNEQFF
TRBD1	TRBV27	-	TRBJ2-7	TGTGCCAGCAGTTCGGACAGGTCCTACGAGCAGTACTTC	CASSSDRSYEQYF
-	TRBV9	-	TRBJ1-3	TGTGCCAGCAGCGCCCCCGGGAACACCATATATTTT	CASSAPGNTIYF
-	TRBV27	-	TRBJ2-7	TGTGCCAGCAGTTCACCGGCGGCAGGGTGGAACGAGCAGTACTTC	CASSSPAAGWNEQYF
-	TRBV11-3	-	TRBJ2-1	TGTGCCAGCAGCCCCCGCCAGCGGTCCTCAGAGGAGCAGTTCTTC	CASSPRQRSSEEQFF